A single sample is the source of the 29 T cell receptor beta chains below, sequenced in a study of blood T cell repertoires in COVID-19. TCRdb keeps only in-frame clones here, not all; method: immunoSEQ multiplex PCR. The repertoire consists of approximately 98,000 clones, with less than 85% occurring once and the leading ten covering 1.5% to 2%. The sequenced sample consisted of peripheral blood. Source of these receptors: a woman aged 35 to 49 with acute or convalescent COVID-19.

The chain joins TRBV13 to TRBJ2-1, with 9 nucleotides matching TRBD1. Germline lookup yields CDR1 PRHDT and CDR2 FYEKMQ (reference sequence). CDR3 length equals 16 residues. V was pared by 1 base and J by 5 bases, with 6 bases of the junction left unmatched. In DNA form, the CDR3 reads TGTGCCAGCAGCTTAGTAGGGACAGGGAATGACAATGAGCAGTTCTTC. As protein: CASSLVGTGNDNEQFF.

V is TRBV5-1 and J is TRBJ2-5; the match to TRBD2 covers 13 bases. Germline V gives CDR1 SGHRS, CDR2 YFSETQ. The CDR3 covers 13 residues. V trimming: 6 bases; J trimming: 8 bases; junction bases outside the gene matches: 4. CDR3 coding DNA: TGCGCCAGCACCGGACTAGCGGGGGTTACCCAGTACTTC. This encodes CASTGLAGVTQYF.

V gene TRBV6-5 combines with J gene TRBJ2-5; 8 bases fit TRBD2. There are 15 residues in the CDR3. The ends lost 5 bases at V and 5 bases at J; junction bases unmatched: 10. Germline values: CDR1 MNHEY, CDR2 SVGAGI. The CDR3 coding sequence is TGTGCCAGCAGTCCCTCCGGGGTAGCGGGGGAGACCCAGTACTTC. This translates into CASSPSGVAGETQYF.

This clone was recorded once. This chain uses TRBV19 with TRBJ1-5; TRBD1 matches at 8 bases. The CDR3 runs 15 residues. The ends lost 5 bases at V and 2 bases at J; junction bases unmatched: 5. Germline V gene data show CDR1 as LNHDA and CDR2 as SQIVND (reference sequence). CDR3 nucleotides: TGTGCCAGTAGTCCAGGGGGCGCGGGCAATCAGCCCCAGCATTTT. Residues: CASSPGGAGNQPQHF.

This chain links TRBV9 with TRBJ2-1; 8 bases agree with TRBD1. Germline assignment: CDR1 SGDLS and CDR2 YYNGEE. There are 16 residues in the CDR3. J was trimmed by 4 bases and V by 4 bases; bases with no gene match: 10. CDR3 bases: TGTGCCAGCAGCCCCCGCCAGGGGGCCCCGTACAATGAGCAGTTCTTC. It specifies CASSPRQGAPYNEQFF.

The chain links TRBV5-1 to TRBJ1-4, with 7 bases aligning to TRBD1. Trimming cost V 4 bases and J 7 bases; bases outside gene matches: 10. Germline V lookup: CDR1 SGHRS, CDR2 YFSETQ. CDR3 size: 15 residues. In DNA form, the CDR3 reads TGCGCCAGCAGCCCCCGAGACAGGGAGCGTGAAAAACTGTTTTTT. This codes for CASSPRDREREKLFF.

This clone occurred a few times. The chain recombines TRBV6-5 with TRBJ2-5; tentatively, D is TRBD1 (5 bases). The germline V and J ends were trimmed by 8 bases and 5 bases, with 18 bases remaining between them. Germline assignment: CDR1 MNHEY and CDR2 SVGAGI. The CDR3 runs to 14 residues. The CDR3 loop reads CASGATAGRETQYF. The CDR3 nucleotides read TGTGCCAGCGGGGCGACTGCCGGACGGGAGACCCAGTACTTC.

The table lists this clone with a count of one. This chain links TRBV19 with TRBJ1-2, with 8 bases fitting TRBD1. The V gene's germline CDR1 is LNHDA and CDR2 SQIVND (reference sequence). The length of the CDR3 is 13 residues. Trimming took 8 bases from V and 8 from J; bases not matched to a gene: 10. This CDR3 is CASDDRGVKGYTF. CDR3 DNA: TGTGCCAGTGATGACAGGGGCGTGAAGGGCTACACCTTC.

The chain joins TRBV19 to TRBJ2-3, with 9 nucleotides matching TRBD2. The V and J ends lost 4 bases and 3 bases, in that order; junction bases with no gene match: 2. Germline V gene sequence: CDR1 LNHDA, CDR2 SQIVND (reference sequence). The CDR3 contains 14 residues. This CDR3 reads CASSNSGGTDTQYF. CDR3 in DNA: TGTGCCAGTAGTAATAGCGGGGGTACAGATACGCAGTATTTT.

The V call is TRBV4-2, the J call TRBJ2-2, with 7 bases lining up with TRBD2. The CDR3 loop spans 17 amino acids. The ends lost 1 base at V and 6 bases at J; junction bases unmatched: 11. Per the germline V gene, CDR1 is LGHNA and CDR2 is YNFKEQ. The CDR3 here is CASSQGTNGGSSGELFF. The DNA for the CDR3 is TGTGCCAGCAGCCAAGGGACTAACGGGGGGAGCTCCGGGGAGCTGTTTTTT.

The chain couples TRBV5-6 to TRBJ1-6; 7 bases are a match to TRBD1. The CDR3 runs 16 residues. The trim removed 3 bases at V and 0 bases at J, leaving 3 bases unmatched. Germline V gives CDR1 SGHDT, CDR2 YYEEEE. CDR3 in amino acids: CASSSRQGSYNSPLHF. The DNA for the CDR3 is TGTGCCAGCAGCTCCCGACAGGGCTCCTATAATTCACCCCTCCACTTT.

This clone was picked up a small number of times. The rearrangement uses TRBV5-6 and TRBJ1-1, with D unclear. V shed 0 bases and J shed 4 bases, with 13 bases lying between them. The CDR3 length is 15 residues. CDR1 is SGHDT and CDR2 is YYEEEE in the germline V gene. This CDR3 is CASSLDWEGGTEAFF. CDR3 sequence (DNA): TGTGCCAGCAGCTTGGACTGGGAGGGCGGCACTGAAGCTTTCTTT.

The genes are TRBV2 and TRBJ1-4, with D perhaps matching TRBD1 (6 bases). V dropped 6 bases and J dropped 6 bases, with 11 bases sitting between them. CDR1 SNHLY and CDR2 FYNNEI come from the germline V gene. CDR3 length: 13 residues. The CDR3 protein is CASSGQNYEKLFF. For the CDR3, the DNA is TGTGCCAGCAGCGGACAGAATTATGAAAAACTGTTTTTT.

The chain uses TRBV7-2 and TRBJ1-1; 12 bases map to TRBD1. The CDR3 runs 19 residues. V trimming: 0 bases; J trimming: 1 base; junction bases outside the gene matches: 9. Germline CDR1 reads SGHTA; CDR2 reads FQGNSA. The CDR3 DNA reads TGTGCCAGCAGCTTAGCCTTGTACCCGGGACAGGGGGCGAACACTGAAGCTTTCTTT. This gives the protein CASSLALYPGQGANTEAFF.

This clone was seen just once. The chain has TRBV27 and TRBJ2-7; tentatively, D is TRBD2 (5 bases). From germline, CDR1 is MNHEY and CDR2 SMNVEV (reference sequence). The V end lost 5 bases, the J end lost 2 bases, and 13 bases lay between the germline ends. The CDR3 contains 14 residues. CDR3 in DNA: TGTGCCAGCAGTCGGGAAGCGGCCCCCTACGAGCAGTACTTC. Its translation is CASSREAAPYEQYF.

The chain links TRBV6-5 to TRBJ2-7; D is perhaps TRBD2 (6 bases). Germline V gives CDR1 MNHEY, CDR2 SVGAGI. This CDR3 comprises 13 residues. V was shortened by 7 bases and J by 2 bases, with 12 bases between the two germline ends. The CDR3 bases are TGTGCCAGCACCCCCACGGGGGCCTACGAGCAGTACTTC. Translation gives CASTPTGAYEQYF.

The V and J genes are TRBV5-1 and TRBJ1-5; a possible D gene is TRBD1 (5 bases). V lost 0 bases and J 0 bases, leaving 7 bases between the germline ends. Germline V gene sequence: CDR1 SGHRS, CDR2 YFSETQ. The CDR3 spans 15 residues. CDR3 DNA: TGCGCCAGCAGCTTGGTAGGGGATAGCAATCAGCCCCAGCATTTT. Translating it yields CASSLVGDSNQPQHF.

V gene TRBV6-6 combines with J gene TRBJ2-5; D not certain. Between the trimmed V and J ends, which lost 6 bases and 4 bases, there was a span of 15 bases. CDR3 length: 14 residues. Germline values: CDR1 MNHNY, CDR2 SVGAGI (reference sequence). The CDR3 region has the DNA TGTGCCAGCAGCTCGTCCGGGTCCCGAGAGACCCAGTACTTC. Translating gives CASSSSGSRETQYF.

CDR3 residues: CASSPLGDRDSNTEAFF. CDR3 nucleotides: TGTGCCAGCAGCCCCTTGGGCGACAGGGATTCTAACACTGAAGCTTTCTTT. The gene calls are TRBV3-1 (or the pseudogene TRBV3-2) and TRBJ1-1, with TRBD1 matching 7 bases. Germline trimming cut 4 bases from V and 2 bases from J; bases unmatched to any gene: 13. The CDR3 extends over 17 amino acids. Germline lookup yields CDR1 LGHDT and CDR2 YNNKEL (reference sequence).

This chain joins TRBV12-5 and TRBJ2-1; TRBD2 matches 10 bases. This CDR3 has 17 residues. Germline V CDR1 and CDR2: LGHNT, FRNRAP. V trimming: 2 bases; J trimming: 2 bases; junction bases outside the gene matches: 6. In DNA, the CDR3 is TGTGCTAGTGGTTTGATCCCTAGCGGGGGACCCTACAATGAGCAGTTCTTC. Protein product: CASGLIPSGGPYNEQFF.

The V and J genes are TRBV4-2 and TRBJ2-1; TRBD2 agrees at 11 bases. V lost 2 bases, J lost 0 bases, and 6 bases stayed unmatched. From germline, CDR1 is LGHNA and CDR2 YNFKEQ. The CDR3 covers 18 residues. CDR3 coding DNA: TGTGCCAGCAGCCAACGGCTAGCGGGGGGCAGCTCCTACAATGAGCAGTTCTTC. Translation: CASSQRLAGGSSYNEQFF.

The CDR3 region has the DNA TGTGCCTGGAGTAGCGGTCAGCCTAATCAGCCCCAGCATTTT. It codes for CAWSSGQPNQPQHF. The chain uses TRBV30 and TRBJ1-5; D gene ambiguous. V dropped 2 bases and J dropped 4 bases, with 12 bases sitting between them. The V gene's germline CDR1 is GTSNPN and CDR2 SVGIG (reference sequence). The CDR3 loop spans 14 amino acids. The full variable domain, its missing parts supplied by reference TRBV30 and TRBJ1-5, is SQTIHQWPATLVQPVGSPLSLECTVEGTSNPNLYWYRQAAGRGLQLLFYSVGIGQISSEVPQNLSASRPQDRQFILSSKKLLLSDSGFYLCAWSSGQPNQPQHFGDGTRLSIL.

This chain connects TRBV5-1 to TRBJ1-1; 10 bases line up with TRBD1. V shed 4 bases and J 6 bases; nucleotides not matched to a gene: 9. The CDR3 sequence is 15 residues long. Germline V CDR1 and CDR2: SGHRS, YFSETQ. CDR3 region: CASSRSWDRGSEAFF. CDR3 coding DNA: TGCGCCAGCAGCCGAAGTTGGGACAGGGGTTCTGAAGCTTTCTTT.

Here the CDR3 reads CASSTKGTGVADTQYF. CDR3 sequence (DNA): TGTGCCAGCAGCACCAAAGGGACAGGGGTAGCAGATACGCAGTATTTT. The chain carries TRBV7-8 and TRBJ2-3; 10 bases match TRBD1. Trimming took 5 bases from V and 4 from J; bases not matched to a gene: 9. Germline V gene lookup returns CDR1 SGHVS and CDR2 FQNEAQ. This CDR3 is built from 16 residues.

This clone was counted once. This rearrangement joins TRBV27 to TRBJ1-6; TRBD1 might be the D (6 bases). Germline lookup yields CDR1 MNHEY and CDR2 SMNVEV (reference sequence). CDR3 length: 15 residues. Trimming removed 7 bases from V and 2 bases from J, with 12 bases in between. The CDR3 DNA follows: TGTGCCAGCATGCCCGACAGGACCTATAATTCACCCCTCCACTTT. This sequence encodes CASMPDRTYNSPLHF.

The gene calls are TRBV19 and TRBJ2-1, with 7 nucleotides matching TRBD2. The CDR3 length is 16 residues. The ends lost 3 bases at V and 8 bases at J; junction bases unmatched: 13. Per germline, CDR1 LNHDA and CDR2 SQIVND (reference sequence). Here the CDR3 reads CASSIGSRRAGDEQFF. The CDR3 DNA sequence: TGTGCCAGTAGTATTGGGTCGAGGAGGGCGGGAGATGAGCAGTTCTTC.

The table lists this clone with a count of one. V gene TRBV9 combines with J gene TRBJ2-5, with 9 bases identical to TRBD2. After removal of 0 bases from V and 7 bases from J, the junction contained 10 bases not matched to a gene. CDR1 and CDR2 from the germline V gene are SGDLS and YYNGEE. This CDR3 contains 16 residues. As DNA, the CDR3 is TGTGCCAGCAGCGTAGGAGAAGCGGGGGGTAAAGGGACCCAGTACTTC. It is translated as CASSVGEAGGKGTQYF.

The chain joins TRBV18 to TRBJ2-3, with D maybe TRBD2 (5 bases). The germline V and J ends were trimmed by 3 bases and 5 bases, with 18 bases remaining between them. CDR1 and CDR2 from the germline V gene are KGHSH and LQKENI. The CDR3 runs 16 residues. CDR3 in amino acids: CASSPVRGRALDTQYF. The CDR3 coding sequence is TGTGCCAGCTCACCGGTTCGAGGGCGAGCTTTAGATACGCAGTATTTT. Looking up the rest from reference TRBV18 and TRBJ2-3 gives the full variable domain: NAGVMQNPRHLVRRRGQEARLRCSPMKGHSHVYWYRQLPEEGLKFMVYLQKENIIDESGMPKERFSAEFPKEGPSILRIQQVVRGDSAAYFCASSPVRGRALDTQYFGPGTRLTVL.

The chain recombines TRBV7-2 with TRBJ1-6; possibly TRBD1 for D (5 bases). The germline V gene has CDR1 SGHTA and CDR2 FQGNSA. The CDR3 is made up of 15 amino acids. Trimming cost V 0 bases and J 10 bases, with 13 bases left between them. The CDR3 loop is CASSLARAGQSPLHF. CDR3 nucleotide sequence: TGTGCCAGCAGCTTAGCCCGAGCAGGGCAGTCACCCCTCCACTTT.